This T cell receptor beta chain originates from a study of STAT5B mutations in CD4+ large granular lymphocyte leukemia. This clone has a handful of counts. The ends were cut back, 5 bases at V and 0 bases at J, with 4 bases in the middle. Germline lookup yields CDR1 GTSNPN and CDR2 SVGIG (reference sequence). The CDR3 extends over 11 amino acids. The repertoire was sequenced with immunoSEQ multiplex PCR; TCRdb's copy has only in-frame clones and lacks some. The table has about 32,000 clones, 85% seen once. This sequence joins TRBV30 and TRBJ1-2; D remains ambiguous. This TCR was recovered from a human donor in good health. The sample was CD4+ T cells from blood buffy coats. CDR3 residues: CAWSANYGYTF. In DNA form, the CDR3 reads TGTGCCTGGTCTGCTAACTATGGCTACACCTTC. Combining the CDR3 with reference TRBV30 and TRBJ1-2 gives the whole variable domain SQTIHQWPATLVQPVGSPLSLECTVEGTSNPNLYWYRQAAGRGLQLLFYSVGIGQISSEVPQNLSASRPQDRQFILSSKKLLLSDSGFYLCAWSANYGYTFGSGTRLTVV.